A single T cell receptor beta chain is shown here with its context. Germline loops: CDR1 LNHDA, CDR2 SQIVND (reference sequence). The length of the CDR3 is 13 residues. V lost 2 bases to trimming and J lost 6 bases, with 8 bases between them. Authors' data handling: It was from reference gene primer amplification that nucleated cell counts were estimated. Profiling relied on immunoSEQ multiplex PCR, and the TCRdb table lists in-frame clones only, not all of them. V and J calls and clone size follow that table, whereas D and trimming were derived from the DNA. The sample holds about 83,000 clones; more than 75% are singletons and the top ten take around 7.3%. The data were obtained in a study of blood T cell repertoires in COVID-19. Study information: Samples taken during acute and convalescent COVID-19 were collected in the United States, Italy and Spain. Sources were T cells, B-cell-depleted T cells, or PBMCs; the material itself was cDNA or gDNA.

The sequence came from a man between 50 and 59 years old with active COVID-19. V is TRBV19 and J is TRBJ2-1; tentative D call: TRBD1 (5 bases). What was sequenced was peripheral blood. The CDR3 DNA reads as TGTGCCAGTAGTATAATGGGGCCCAATGAGCAGTTCTTC. It yields the protein CASSIMGPNEQFF. The complete variable domain, with remaining parts taken from reference TRBV19 and TRBJ2-1, reads DGGITQSPKYLFRKEGQNVTLSCEQNLNHDAMYWYRQDPGQGLRLIYYSQIVNDFQKGDIAEGYSVSREKKESFPLTVTSAQKNPTAFYLCASSIMGPNEQFFGPGTRLTVL.